These 9 T cell receptor beta chains were sequenced from one sample in a study of shared clonotypes between healthy human individuals. CD45RO-negative cells were positively selected for CCR7, leaving out terminally differentiated effector memory CD45RA+ cells. Sequencing was performed with immunoSEQ multiplex PCR; in TCRdb, only in-frame clones are kept and a portion is missing. The sample gives about 580,000 clones, roughly 98% of which show up once; 0.3% to 0.35% is in the top ten. Sequencing input: naive CD8+ T cells sorted from blood. The source is a man aged 25-45 years in good health.

This clone was picked up one time. The chain couples TRBV27 to TRBJ2-7; D might be TRBD2 (6 bases). This CDR3 spans 15 amino acids. Trimming pared 3 bases from V and 0 bases from J, leaving 12 bases between. Germline V gene sequence: CDR1 MNHEY, CDR2 SMNVEV (reference sequence). CDR3 region: CASSFRGGASYEQYF. CDR3 nucleotides: TGTGCCAGCAGTTTCCGGGGCGGGGCCTCCTACGAGCAGTACTTC.

The chain has TRBV27 and TRBJ1-1; D gene ambiguous. The germline CDR1 and CDR2 sequences are MNHEY and SMNVEV (reference sequence). V shed 5 bases and J shed 11 bases, with 18 bases lying between them. CDR3 size: 13 residues. CDR3: CASSPLTAYGAFF. In DNA, the CDR3 is TGTGCCAGCAGTCCATTGACCGCCTATGGGGCTTTCTTT.

This clone was seen only once. This CDR3 reads CASSPYPWQSGGWQFF. CDR3 nucleotide sequence: TGTGCCAGCAGTCCTTACCCTTGGCAAAGCGGTGGTTGGCAGTTCTTC. The chain recombines TRBV27 with TRBJ2-1; D might be TRBD2 (5 bases). The V gene lost 5 bases and the J gene lost 12 bases, with 26 bases spanning the gap. Germline V CDR1 and CDR2: MNHEY, SMNVEV (reference sequence). The CDR3 has 16 residues.

About this clone itself: The limits of the CDR3 on the DNA are not certain, so only TCRdb's listed CDR3 is given. V is TRBV2 and J is TRBJ1-1; TRBD1, the table's D call, lacks a check against the DNA. The CDR3 is 14 residues long, ends included. Germline V lookup: CDR1 SNHLY, CDR2 FYNNEI. CDR3 sequence reads: CASSEGTVGPGTFF.

The rearrangement uses TRBV28 and TRBJ1-5; no clear D gene. Per germline, CDR1 MDHEN and CDR2 SYDVKM. The V gene lost 2 bases and the J gene lost 6 bases, with 8 bases spanning the gap. CDR3 length: 13 residues. CDR3: CASSLSGSQPQHF. CDR3 bases: TGTGCCAGCAGTTTAAGTGGGAGTCAGCCCCAGCATTTT.

As for this clone: Other DNA sequences within the sample encode an identical CDR3. The chain carries TRBV5-8 and TRBJ2-7; D unclear. V was cut by 2 bases and J by 0 bases, with 0 bases left in between. The CDR3 runs to 11 residues. The germline V gene has CDR1 SGHTS and CDR2 YDEGEE. CDR3 residues: CASSFSYEQYF. The CDR3 DNA sequence: TGTGCCAGCAGCTTCTCCTACGAGCAGTACTTC.

The gene calls are TRBV7-9 and TRBJ2-1, with TRBD1 as a possible D gene (6 bases). The CDR3 is 14 residues long. Deletions cut 2 bases from V and 2 bases from J, with 7 bases between. From germline, CDR1 is SEHNR and CDR2 FQNEAQ (reference sequence). The CDR3 coding sequence is TGTGCCAGCAGCTTACCAGGGGCCTACAATGAGCAGTTCTTC. Translation gives CASSLPGAYNEQFF.

The chain has TRBV4-1 and TRBJ1-1, with no clear D. With 0 bases removed from V and 8 bases from J, the gap between germline ends came to 10 bases. In germline, CDR1 is MGHRA, CDR2 YSYEKL. The CDR3 covers 13 residues. The CDR3 here is CASSQDLRTEAFF. CDR3 nucleotide sequence: TGCGCCAGCAGCCAAGATCTCAGAACAGAAGCTTTCTTT.

A single count supports this clone. The rearrangement joins TRBV7-6 to TRBJ1-4; 7 nucleotides match TRBD1. The length of the CDR3 is 15 residues. J was trimmed by 4 bases and V by 4 bases; bases with no gene match: 6. The germline gives CDR1 SGHVS, CDR2 FNYEAQ. The CDR3 here is CASSSGTELNEKLFF. The CDR3 nucleotides are TGTGCCAGCAGCTCTGGGACAGAGCTTAATGAAAAACTGTTTTTT.